The present T cell receptor (beta chain) was sequenced within a study of blood T cell repertoires in COVID-19. Study information: Sources were T cells, B-cell-depleted T cells, or PBMCs; the material itself was cDNA or gDNA.

Data came from immunoSEQ multiplex PCR; TCRdb stores just in-frame clones and leaves some out. The table records 150,000 to 200,000 clones, approximately 79% of them present only once. With V trimmed by 4 bases and J by 7 bases, 6 bases remained unmatched. This CDR3 spans 14 amino acids. CDR1 and CDR2 from the germline V gene are KGHSH and LQKENI. The gene calls are TRBV18 and TRBJ1-4; 7 positions match TRBD1. This TCR came from a woman over 75 with acute or convalescent COVID-19. The sequencing sample was made of peripheral blood. The CDR3 sequence: CASSLKGQFEKLFF. The CDR3 DNA sequence: TGTGCCAGCTCACTTAAGGGACAGTTTGAAAAACTGTTTTTT.